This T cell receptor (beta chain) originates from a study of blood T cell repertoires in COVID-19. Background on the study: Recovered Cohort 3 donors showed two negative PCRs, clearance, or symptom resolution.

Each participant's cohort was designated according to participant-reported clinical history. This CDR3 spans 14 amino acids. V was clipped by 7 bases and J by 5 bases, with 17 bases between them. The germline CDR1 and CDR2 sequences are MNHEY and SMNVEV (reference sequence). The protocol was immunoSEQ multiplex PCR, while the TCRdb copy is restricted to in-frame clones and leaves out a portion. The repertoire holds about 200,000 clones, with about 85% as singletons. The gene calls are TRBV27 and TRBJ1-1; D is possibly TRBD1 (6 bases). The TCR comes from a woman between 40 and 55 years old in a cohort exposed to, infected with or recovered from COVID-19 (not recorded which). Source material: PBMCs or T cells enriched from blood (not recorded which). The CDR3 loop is CASTMHRDGTEAFF. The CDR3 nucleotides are TGTGCCAGCACCATGCACAGGGACGGGACTGAAGCTTTCTTT.